A selection of T cell receptor beta chains follows, all from one sample in a study of blood T cell repertoires in COVID-19. The data were produced by immunoSEQ multiplex PCR, yet TCRdb's version contains in-frame clones alone and is incomplete. Of 150,000 to 200,000 clones in the sample, about four fifths are singletons; the top ten hold 11%. The specimen sequenced was PBMCs or T cells enriched from blood (not recorded which). The receptor source for this set is a man aged 45-65 years who had recovered from COVID-19. Both conserved end residues are part of each CDR3. Each record gives: D gene, clone size, V gene, J gene, CDR3 DNA, CDR3 protein. The D gene is left open where the match is weak. Part of the rows lack a size; the others show once, few, many or a class for expanded clones.

TRBD1	.	TRBV6-4	TRBJ2-6	TGTGCCAGCAGTGGGGGACAGGTAGACTCTGGGGCCAACGTCCTGACTTTC	CASSGGQVDSGANVLTF
TRBD2	few	TRBV20-1	TRBJ2-4	TGCAGTGCTAGTACTAGCGGGAGTCCGGCCAAAAACATTCAGTACTTC	CSASTSGSPAKNIQYF
.	few	TRBV11-2	TRBJ2-7	TGTGCCAGCAGCTTAGAGGCAGGTCCCTACGAGCAGTACTTC	CASSLEAGPYEQYF
TRBD1	.	TRBV7-9	TRBJ1-1	TGTGCCAGCAGGGTTGGGCAGGGGGCTAAAGCTTTCTTT	CASRVGQGAKAFF
TRBD1	many	TRBV19	TRBJ1-5	TGTGCCAGTAGCCCGGACAGGGGGCGTTATCAGCCCCAGCATTTT	CASSPDRGRYQPQHF
.	once	TRBV27	TRBJ2-3	TGTGCCAGCAGTCGCCGGGACTTTAGCACAGATACGCAGTATTTT	CASSRRDFSTDTQYF
.	.	TRBV20-1	TRBJ2-3	TGCAGTGCTAGTCGGCAGGGAGGGGGTACGCAGTATTTT	CSASRQGGGTQYF
TRBD1	.	TRBV10-1	TRBJ2-3	TGCGCCAGCAGCTCCGGGACAGGGACAGGGAATACGCAGTATTTT	CASSSGTGTGNTQYF
.	.	TRBV5-1	TRBJ1-2	TGCGCCAGCAGCTTGGAAGGGACTTCTTATGGCTACACCTTC	CASSLEGTSYGYTF
TRBD1	.	TRBV5-4	TRBJ1-2	TGTGCCAGCAGCTTGGGAGGGGGCGACTATGGCTACACCTTC	CASSLGGGDYGYTF
TRBD1	.	TRBV10-3	TRBJ2-1	TGTGCCATAAAGTCCGGGACAGGGTACAATGAGCAGTTCTTC	CAIKSGTGYNEQFF
.	.	TRBV5-1	TRBJ2-7	TGCGCCAGCAGCTTGGGAGGGAAACGGTCGGACGAGCAGTACTTC	CASSLGGKRSDEQYF
.	many	TRBV27	TRBJ2-3	TGTGCCAGCAGTTTAGGGCCCACAGATACGCAGTATTTT	CASSLGPTDTQYF
.	.	TRBV29-1	TRBJ1-2	TGCAGCGTCCCCACCTATAGTTTTGGCTACACCTTC	CSVPTYSFGYTF
.	.	TRBV10-3	TRBJ2-7	TGTGCCATCAGTGACTTAGCGTACAGCTCCTACGAGCAGTACTTC	CAISDLAYSSYEQYF
.	.	TRBV7-2	TRBJ1-5	TGTGCCAGCAGCCAGAGGAGCGGCACGCAGCCCCAGCATTTT	CASSQRSGTQPQHF
.	.	TRBV19	TRBJ1-2	TGTGCCAGTAGCTTAAGACAGTTACGTTATGGCTACACCTTC	CASSLRQLRYGYTF
.	.	TRBV27	TRBJ2-7	TGTGCCAGCACCAGTTTTGGGGGGAGGCGGGGCTCCTACGAGCAGTACTTC	CASTSFGGRRGSYEQYF
.	once	TRBV28	TRBJ2-7	TGTGCCAGCGTGGAAAACAGGGCAACCGAAAACTACGAGCAGTACTTC	CASVENRATENYEQYF
TRBD1	few	TRBV27	TRBJ1-4	TGTGCCAGCAGTCAAAACTCCGGGACAGGGGTGGAAAAACTGTTTTTT	CASSQNSGTGVEKLFF
TRBD2	once	TRBV7-3	TRBJ2-1	TGTGCCAGCAGCCCCGGGACTAGCGGGTCAGGCGAGCAGTTCTTC	CASSPGTSGSGEQFF
TRBD2	.	TRBV11-3	TRBJ2-2	TGTGCCAGCAGCCCCGGGGAAGCGGGAAGGGCCGGGGAGCTGTTTTTT	CASSPGEAGRAGELFF
.	.	TRBV10-3	TRBJ2-7	TGTGCCATCAGTGAGTCCCGGGACGAGCAGTACTTC	CAISESRDEQYF
TRBD2	.	TRBV28	TRBJ2-3	TGTGCCAGCAGTTTCGGATCTAGCGGGGAGGTAGATACGCAGTATTTT	CASSFGSSGEVDTQYF
.	.	TRBV12-2	TRBJ2-1	TGTGCAAGTCGCTTATATCCTGAGCGGGAAGGGAATGAGCAGTTCTTC	CASRLYPEREGNEQFF
TRBD1	.	TRBV29-1	TRBJ2-3	TGCAGCGAAGGGACAGCCGAGACAGATACGCAGTATTTT	CSEGTAETDTQYF
.	.	TRBV14	TRBJ2-3	TGTGCCAGCAGCCCCGCCAGGGCCACAGATACGCAGTATTTT	CASSPARATDTQYF
.	.	TRBV6-5	TRBJ1-2	TGTGCCAGCAGAGCGTCGGGTAGCTCCTCCGGCTACACCTTC	CASRASGSSSGYTF
.	.	TRBV21-1	TRBJ2-2	TGTGCCAGCAGCTCGCAAACTAGCGGGGGTTCAAACACCGGGGAGCTGTTTTTT	CASSSQTSGGSNTGELFF
.	.	TRBV12-3/TRBV12-4	TRBJ2-1	TGTGCCAGCAGCTTGTCCGGGTATGAGCAGTTCTTC	CASSLSGYEQFF
.	.	TRBV3-1/TRBV3-2	TRBJ1-1	TGTGCCAGCAGCTGGGGGGGGACTGAAGCTTTCTTT	CASSWGGTEAFF
.	.	TRBV28	TRBJ2-1	TGTGCCAGCAGTTTATCCTGGACATCAACCTACAATGAGCAGTTCTTC	CASSLSWTSTYNEQFF
.	few	TRBV5-1	TRBJ1-5	TGCGCCAGCAGCTTGGACGGGGGCAATCAGCCCCAGCATTTT	CASSLDGGNQPQHF
.	.	TRBV19	TRBJ1-1	TGTGCCAGTGAGCAGGGTACGAACACTGAAGCTTTCTTT	CASEQGTNTEAFF
TRBD1	.	TRBV3-1/TRBV3-2	TRBJ1-2	TGTGCCAGCAGCCAAGATATAGGGGGCCGGCCTGGCTACACCTTC	CASSQDIGGRPGYTF
TRBD1	.	TRBV19	TRBJ2-1	TGTGCCAGTAGTGGGATGGACAGGGAAAGCAATGAGCAGTTCTTC	CASSGMDRESNEQFF
TRBD1	.	TRBV10-3	TRBJ1-2	TGTGCCATCAGTGAAACGAGGGGGCCCTACACCTTC	CAISETRGPYTF
.	few	TRBV7-2	TRBJ2-3	TGTGCCAGCAGCTTAATGAGGGCTACCGGGTATTTT	CASSLMRATGYF
.	.	TRBV5-6	TRBJ2-7	TGTGCCAGCAGCTTGCTGGCGGGATCAACCTACGAGCAGTACTTC	CASSLLAGSTYEQYF